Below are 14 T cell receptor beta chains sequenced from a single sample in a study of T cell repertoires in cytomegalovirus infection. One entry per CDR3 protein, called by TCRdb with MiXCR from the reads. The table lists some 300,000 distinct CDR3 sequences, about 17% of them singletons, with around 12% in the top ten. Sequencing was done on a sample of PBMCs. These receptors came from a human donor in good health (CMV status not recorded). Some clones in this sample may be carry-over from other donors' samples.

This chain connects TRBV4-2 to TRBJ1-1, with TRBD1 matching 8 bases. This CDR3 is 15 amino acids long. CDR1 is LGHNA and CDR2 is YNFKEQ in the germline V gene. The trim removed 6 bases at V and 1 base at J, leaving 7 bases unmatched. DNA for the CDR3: TGTGCCAGCAGTCCCCCCGACAGGGGGAACACTGAAGCTTTCTTT. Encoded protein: CASSPPDRGNTEAFF.

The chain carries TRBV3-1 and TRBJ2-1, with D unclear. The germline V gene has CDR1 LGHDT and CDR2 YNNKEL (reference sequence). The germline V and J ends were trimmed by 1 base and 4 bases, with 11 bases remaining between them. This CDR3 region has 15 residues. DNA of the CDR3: TGTGCCAGCAGCCAAGTCCTACACTCGTACAATGAGCAGTTCTTC. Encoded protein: CASSQVLHSYNEQFF.

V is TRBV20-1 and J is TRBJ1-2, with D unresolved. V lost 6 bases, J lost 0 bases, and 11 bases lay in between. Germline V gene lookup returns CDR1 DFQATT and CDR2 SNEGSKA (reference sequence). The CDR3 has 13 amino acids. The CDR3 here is CSASDASNYGYTF. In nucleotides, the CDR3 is TGCAGTGCGTCGGACGCCTCTAACTATGGCTACACCTTC.

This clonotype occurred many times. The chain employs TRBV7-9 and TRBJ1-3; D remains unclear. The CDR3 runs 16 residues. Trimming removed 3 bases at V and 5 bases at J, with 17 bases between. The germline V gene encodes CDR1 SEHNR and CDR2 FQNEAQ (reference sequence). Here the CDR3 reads CASSLLGPPVRNTIYF. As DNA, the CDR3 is TGTGCCAGCAGCTTGCTCGGGCCCCCGGTGAGAAACACCATATATTTT.

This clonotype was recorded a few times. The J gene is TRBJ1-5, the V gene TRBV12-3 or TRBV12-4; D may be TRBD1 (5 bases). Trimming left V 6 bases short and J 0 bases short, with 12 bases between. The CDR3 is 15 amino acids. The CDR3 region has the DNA TGTGCCAGCAGGGGACGGGGGTATAGCAATCAGCCCCAGCATTTT. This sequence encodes CASRGRGYSNQPQHF.

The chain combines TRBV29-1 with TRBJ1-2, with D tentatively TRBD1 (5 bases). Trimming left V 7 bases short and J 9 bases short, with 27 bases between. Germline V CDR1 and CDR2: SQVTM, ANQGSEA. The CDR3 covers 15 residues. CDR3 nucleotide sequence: TGCAGCGGTAGTAGTCCGGACAAGGATAGTGTCAGCTACACCTTC. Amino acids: CSGSSPDKDSVSYTF.

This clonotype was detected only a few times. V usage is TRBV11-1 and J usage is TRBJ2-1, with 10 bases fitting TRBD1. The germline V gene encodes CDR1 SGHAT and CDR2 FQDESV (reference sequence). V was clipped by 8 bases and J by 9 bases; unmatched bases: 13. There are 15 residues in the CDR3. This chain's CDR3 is CASARGTGVSSEQFF. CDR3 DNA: TGTGCCAGCGCCCGGGGGACAGGGGTTTCAAGTGAGCAGTTCTTC.

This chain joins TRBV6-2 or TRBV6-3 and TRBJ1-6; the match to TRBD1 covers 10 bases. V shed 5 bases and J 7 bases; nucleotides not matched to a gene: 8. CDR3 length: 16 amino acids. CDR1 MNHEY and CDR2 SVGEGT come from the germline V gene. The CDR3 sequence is CASSTTGTGENSPLHF. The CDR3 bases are TGTGCCAGCAGTACCACCGGGACAGGGGAGAATTCACCCCTCCACTTT.

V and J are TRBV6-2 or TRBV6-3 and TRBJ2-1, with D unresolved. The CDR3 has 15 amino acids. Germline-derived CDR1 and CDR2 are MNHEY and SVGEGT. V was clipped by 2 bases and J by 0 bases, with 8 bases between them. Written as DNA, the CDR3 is TGTGCCAGCAGTTACGGGATGGTCTCCTACAATGAGCAGTTCTTC. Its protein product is CASSYGMVSYNEQFF.

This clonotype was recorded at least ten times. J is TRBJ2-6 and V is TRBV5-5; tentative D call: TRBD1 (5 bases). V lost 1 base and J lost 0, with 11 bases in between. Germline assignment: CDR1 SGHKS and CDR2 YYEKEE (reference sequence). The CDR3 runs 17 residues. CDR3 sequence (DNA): TGTGCCAGCAGCTTGCGCCAGGGTTCCTCTGGGGCCAACGTCCTGACTTTC. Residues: CASSLRQGSSGANVLTF. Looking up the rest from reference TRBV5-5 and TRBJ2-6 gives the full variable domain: DAGVTQSPTHLIKTRGQQVTLRCSPISGHKSVSWYQQVLGQGPQFIFQYYEKEERGRGNFPDRFSARQFPNYSSELNVNALLLGDSALYLCASSLRQGSSGANVLTFGAGSRLTVL.

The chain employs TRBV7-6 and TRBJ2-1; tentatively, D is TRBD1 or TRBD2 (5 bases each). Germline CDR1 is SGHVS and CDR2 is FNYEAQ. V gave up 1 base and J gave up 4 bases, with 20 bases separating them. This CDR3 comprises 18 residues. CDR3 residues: CASSLEGGAGTAYNEQFF. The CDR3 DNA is TGTGCCAGCAGCTTAGAGGGTGGGGCAGGGACGGCATACAATGAGCAGTTCTTC.

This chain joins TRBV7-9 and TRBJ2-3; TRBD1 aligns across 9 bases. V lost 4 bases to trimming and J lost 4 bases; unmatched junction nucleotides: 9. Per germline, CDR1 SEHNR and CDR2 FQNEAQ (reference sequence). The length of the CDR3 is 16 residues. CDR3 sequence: CASSSFRDRAADTQYF. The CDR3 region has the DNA TGTGCCAGCAGCTCCTTCCGGGACAGGGCAGCAGATACGCAGTATTTT.

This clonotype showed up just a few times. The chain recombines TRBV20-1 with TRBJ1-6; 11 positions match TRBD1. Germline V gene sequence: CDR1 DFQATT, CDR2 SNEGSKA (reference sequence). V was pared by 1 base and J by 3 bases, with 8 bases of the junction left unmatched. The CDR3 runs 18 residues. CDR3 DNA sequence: TGCAGTGCTAGAGGCGGACAGGGGGCCCCCGTCTATAATTCACCCCTCCACTTT. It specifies CSARGGQGAPVYNSPLHF.

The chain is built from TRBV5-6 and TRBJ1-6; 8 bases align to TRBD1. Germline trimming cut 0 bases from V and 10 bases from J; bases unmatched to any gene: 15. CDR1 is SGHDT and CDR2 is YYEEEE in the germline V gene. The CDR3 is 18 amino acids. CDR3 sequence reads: CASSLVGGQGARRSPLHF. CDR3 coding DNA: TGTGCCAGCAGCTTGGTTGGTGGGCAGGGGGCGCGGCGGTCACCCCTCCACTTT.